This T cell receptor beta chain was sequenced during a study of blood T cell repertoires in COVID-19 (dated by TCRdb to between 2020 and 2021). Background for the entire study: The collaborator samples originated in the United States, Italy and Spain and spanned the acute and convalescent phases of COVID-19. The material from the prospective study consisted of cDNA or gDNA derived from T cells, B-cell-depleted T cells, or PBMCs. Subjects who had been exposed to COVID-19, were actively infected with it, or had recovered from it provided the deeply sampled blood TCRbeta repertoires that made up the dataset. The repertoires were made available in a free public database intended to serve as a resource for research on the immune response to SARS-CoV-2. Samples came from the ongoing ImmuneRACE study (first 160 participants) plus 1,254 subjects from 6 global collaborators. A de-identified subject ID, COVID-19 status, age in years and sex were almost always included in the sample metadata. Where available, HLA class I and class II types were taken from metadata supplied by the sample provider and were not determined by assay-based typing. What the study reported, not specific to this receptor: The amount of clinical and demographic metadata varied by source and participant and was provided uncurated.

The table lists this clone with a count of one. Which antigen it targets is not known. No qualities accompany the bases; no much larger clone lies one base away. Collaborating institutions collected whole blood in K2EDTA tubes following their own protocols. For TCRbeta analysis, collaborators shipped samples as frozen whole blood, isolated PBMCs, or DNA extracted from either of those sample types. TCRbeta CDR3 regions were amplified from genomic DNA using the immunoSEQ Assay, a bias-controlled multiplex PCR. For the original study's pipeline: Within the assay, amplification of reference gene primers was used to estimate how many nucleated cells each sample contained. Sequence reads were collapsed and filtered to measure the absolute abundance of every unique TCRbeta CDR3 rearrangement. For each sample, productive Simpson clonality was calculated by taking the square root of Simpson's diversity index across productive rearrangements. The clones in this table, taken by TCRdb from immuneACCESS, are in-frame only. Not every clone is retained; where verified, under half of the shortfall comes from an unresolved V gene, and the cause of the rest is unknown. The V and J calls and clone size come from that table; D and trimming were worked out from the DNA. Recorded for this sample are about 330,000 clones; 88% of them occurred a single time. The biggest ten clones account for 4% of the sample.

This TCR was recovered from a woman between 45 and 65 years old with active or convalescent COVID-19. What was sequenced was peripheral blood.

The nucleotide sequence is given as TGTGCCAGCAGCTTGGCACCTGAGCAGTACTTC. The encoded protein is CASSLAPEQYF. The rearranged chain carries TRBV11-2 and TRBJ2-7, with the D gene call left open. The cysteine opens and the phenylalanine closes a CDR3 of 11 amino acids. Just the 33-base CDR3 DNA is kept, in frame starting at base 1. The germline V gene encodes CDR1 SGHAT and CDR2 FQNNGV. V is pared back by 3 bases and J by 7 bases, with 7 bases lying between the germline termini.